A selection of T cell receptor beta chains follows, all from one sample in a study of blood T cell repertoires in COVID-19. Libraries were prepared by immunoSEQ multiplex PCR; TCRdb keeps only in-frame clonotypes and omits some of them. Found here are 140,000 to 150,000 clones, approximately 88% of them singletons; the top ten hold around 1.7%. The sample taken for sequencing was peripheral blood. The receptors were gathered from a woman aged 45 to 65 with acute or convalescent COVID-19. CDR3s include the opening cysteine and the closing phenylalanine or tryptophan.

>TRBV18
CASSSTDGEKLFF
>TRBV9
CASSAGLAGLSANEQFF
>TRBV19
CASSILEGQPQHF
>TRBV6-2/TRBV6-3
CASSYPLDGYTF
>TRBV14
CASSFGGGNTIYF
>TRBV7-8
CASSRGRAINQPQHF
>TRBV7-3
CASSPQGQSGYTF
>TRBV7-2
CASSRQLDRGRDYGYTF
>TRBV18
CASSPGPTSSYEQYF
>TRBV29-1
CIGVEYNEQFF
>TRBV3-1/TRBV3-2
CASSLTTRGGEAFF
>TRBV7-9
CASSPLGQTNEKLFF
>TRBV9
CASSVGPGSDEKLFF
>TRBV4-1
CASSQKPRTDNEKLFF
>TRBV7-8
CASSLRRGGNEQFF
>TRBV19
CASSFGLAGAESTDTQYF
>TRBV2
CASRPRTSGYSTDTQYF
>TRBV7-9
CASTRTSLSYNEQFF
>TRBV10-2
CASSETGNTEAFF
>TRBV18
CASSLRQGSNQPQHF
>TRBV10-2
CASSARLAGGGEQFF
>TRBV9
CASSSGGRQETQYF
>TRBV5-4
CASSPGLTSYNEQFF
>TRBV5-1
CASSSYFGLADNNEQFF
>TRBV5-1
CASSLTSGGYEQYF
>TRBV27
CASSLSSTGGNSPLHF
>TRBV19
CASSSRQANMNTEAFF
>TRBV6-1
CASSEATWTSGGYEQYF
>TRBV5-4
CASTFLDSSYGYTF
>TRBV29-1
CSAGGTTNEKLFF
>TRBV27
CASSWDWSYNEQFF
>TRBV29-1
CSARAGQDSGNTIYF
>TRBV5-1
CASSPASSGNTIYF
>TRBV3-1/TRBV3-2
CASSQGNPAGVAGYTF
>TRBV18
CASSPPGQTDGYTF
>TRBV3-1/TRBV3-2
CASSPPGLAGGEQYF
>TRBV7-2
CASSLDRWNEKLFF
>TRBV9
CASSFRDSSYEQYF
>TRBV18
CASSPRDSYVLTF
>TRBV9
CASSPWDRGTEAFF
>TRBV24-1
CATSDVVSGPTDTQYF
>TRBV30
CAWADGLGEKLFF
>TRBV29-1
CSVTSGSNEQFF
>TRBV5-1
CASSQRTGTGNTIYF
>TRBV24-1
CATSESRSNQPQHF
>TRBV2
CASSLSYNSPLHF
>TRBV11-3
CASSRGGRSPLHF